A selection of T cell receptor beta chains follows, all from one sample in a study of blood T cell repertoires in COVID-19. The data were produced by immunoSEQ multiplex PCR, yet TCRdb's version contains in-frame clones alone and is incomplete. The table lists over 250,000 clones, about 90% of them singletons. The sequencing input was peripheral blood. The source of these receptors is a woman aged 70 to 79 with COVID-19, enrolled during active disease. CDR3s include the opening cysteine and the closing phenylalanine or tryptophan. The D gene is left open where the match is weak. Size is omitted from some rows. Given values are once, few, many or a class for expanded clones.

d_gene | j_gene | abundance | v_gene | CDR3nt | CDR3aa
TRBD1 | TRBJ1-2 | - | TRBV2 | TGTGCCAGCAACGGACAGGGGGTAGGTGGCTACACCTTC | CASNGQGVGGYTF
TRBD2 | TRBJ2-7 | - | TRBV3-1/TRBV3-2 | TGTGCCAGCAGCCAAGAAGCTAGCGGGACCACCTACGAGCAGTACTTC | CASSQEASGTTYEQYF
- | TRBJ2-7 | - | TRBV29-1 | TGCAGCGTTGACGCGGGGAGTCTCGAGCAGTACTTC | CSVDAGSLEQYF
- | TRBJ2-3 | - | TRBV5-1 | TGCGCCAGCAGCTTGATGAGGAGATTACTGAATGCTAGCACAGATACGCAGTATTTT | CASSLMRRLLNASTDTQYF
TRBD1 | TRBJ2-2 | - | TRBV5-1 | TGCGCCAGCAGCCCCGACAGGGGGAACACCGGGGAGCTGTTTTTT | CASSPDRGNTGELFF
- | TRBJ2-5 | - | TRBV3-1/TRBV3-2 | TGTGCCAGCAGCTCAATAGAGACCCAGTACTTC | CASSSIETQYF
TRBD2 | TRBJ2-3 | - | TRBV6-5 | TGTGCCAGCAGTTACTCCCTAGCGGGAGACACAGATACGCAGTATTTT | CASSYSLAGDTDTQYF
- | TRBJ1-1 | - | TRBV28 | TGTGCCAGCAGTTTCCCCGGACCCTCGGGGGAAGCTTTCTTT | CASSFPGPSGEAFF
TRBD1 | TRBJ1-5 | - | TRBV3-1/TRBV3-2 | TGTGCCAGCAGCCAAGACGGGACAGCTAATCAGCCCCAGCATTTT | CASSQDGTANQPQHF
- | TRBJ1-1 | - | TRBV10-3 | TGTGCCATCAGTGTACAGGGATCTTCTGAAGCTTTCTTT | CAISVQGSSEAFF
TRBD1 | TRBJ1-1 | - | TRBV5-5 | TGTGCCAGCAGCTTCCGGACAGGGACGATGAACACTGAAGCTTTCTTT | CASSFRTGTMNTEAFF
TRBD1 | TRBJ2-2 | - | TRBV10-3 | TGTGCCATCAGGAGACAGGGTAACACCGGGGAGCTGTTTTTT | CAIRRQGNTGELFF
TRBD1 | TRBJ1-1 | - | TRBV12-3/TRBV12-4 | TGTGCCAGCAGTTCAGGGGGACAGCGTGAAGCTTTCTTT | CASSSGGQREAFF
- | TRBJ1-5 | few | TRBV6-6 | TGTGCCAGCAGTTACCCGGGACTGCCACTCCAGCATTTT | CASSYPGLPLQHF
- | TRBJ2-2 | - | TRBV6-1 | TGTGCCAGCAGTGAAGCACCGGGACACTTACTGTTT | CASSEAPGHLLF
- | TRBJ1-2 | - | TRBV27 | TGTGCCAGCAGTTTATATCGGAGCTATGGCTACACCTTC | CASSLYRSYGYTF
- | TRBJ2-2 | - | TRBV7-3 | TGTGCCAGCAGCTTATCCCCAGGGGCCAGAGGCACCGGGGAGCTGTTTTTT | CASSLSPGARGTGELFF
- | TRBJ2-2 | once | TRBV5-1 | TGCGCCAGCAGCTTGGCGGCGGGACTTGCCGGGGAGCTGTTTTTT | CASSLAAGLAGELFF
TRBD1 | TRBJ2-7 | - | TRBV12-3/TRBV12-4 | TGTGCCAGCAGACGACAGGGGATGCGTGAGCAGTACTTC | CASRRQGMREQYF
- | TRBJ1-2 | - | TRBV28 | TGTGCCAGCAGTTCCACCGGGAAAGGGTATGGCTACACCTTC | CASSSTGKGYGYTF
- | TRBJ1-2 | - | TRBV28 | TGTGCCAGCACCCCTTCCCCCGCGGAGGGTAACTATGGCTACACCTTC | CASTPSPAEGNYGYTF
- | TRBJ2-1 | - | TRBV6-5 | TGTGCCAGCAGTTACGTTGCGGGTGAGCAGTTCTTC | CASSYVAGEQFF
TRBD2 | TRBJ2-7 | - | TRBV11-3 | TGTGCCAGCAGCCCCAACCGACTAGCCCTACGCTACGAGCAGTACTTC | CASSPNRLALRYEQYF
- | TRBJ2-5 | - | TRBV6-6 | TGTGCCAGCAACACACAGGGTGGAGAAGAGACCCAGTACTTC | CASNTQGGEETQYF
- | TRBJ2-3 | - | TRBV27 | TGTGCCAGCAGTTCGGGGGACTTACACACAGATACGCAGTATTTT | CASSSGDLHTDTQYF
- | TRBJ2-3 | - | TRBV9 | TGTGCCAGCAGCGTAGTAGGAGGGAGCAGCACAGATACGCAGTATTTT | CASSVVGGSSTDTQYF